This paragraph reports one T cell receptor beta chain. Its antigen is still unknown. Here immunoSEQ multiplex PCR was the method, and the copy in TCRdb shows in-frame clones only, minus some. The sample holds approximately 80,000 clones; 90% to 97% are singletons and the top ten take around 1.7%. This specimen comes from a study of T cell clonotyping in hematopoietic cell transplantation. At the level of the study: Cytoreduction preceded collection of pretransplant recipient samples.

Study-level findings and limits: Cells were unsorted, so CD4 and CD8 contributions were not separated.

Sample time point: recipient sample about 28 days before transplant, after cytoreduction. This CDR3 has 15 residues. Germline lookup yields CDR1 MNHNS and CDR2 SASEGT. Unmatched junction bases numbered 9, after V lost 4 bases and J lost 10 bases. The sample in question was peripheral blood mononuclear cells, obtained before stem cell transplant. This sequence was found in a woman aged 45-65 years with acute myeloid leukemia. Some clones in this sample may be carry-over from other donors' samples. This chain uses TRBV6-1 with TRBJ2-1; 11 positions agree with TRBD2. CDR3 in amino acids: CASSASSGGAEEQFF. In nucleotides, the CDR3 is TGTGCCAGCAGTGCCAGTAGCGGGGGGGCCGAGGAGCAGTTCTTC.